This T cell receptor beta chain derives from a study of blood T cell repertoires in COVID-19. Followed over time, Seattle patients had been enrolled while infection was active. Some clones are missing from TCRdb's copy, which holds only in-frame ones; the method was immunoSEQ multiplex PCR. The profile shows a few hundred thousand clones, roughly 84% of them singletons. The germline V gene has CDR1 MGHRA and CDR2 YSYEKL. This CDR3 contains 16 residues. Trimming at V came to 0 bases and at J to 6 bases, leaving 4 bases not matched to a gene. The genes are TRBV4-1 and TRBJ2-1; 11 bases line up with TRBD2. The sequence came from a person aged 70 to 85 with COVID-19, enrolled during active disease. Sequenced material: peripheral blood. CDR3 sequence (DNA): TGCGCCAGCAGCCAAGAATCACTAGCGGGAGTCAATGAGCAGTTCTTC. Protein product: CASSQESLAGVNEQFF.